This T cell receptor beta chain was recovered during a study of PD-1 blockade in mismatch repair-deficient tumors. About the research overall: Patients had around 11 mismatch repair-deficient cancer types, all previously treated and progressing.

In its sample, this clone was seen once. The antigen is not known. Indicated time point: approximately 10-day in vitro stimulation with candidate mutation-associated neoantigen peptide 1. All patients were mismatch repair deficient, assessed by either PCR or immunohistochemistry. The table came from immunoSEQ multiplex PCR; TCRdb's copy has only in-frame clones and leaves some out. The table lists around 9,600 clones, less than 90% of them singletons. Trimming stripped 2 bases from V and 2 bases from J, with 11 bases between. CDR3 length: 15 amino acids. Germline V CDR1 and CDR2: MDHEN, SYDVKM. Material: cells cultured in vitro, obtained from a patient treated with pembrolizumab. The chain uses TRBV28 and TRBJ2-3; a possible D gene is TRBD1 (5 bases). The receptor's source is an adult with mismatch repair-deficient cancer. The CDR3 coding sequence is TGTGCCAGCAGTTTAAGGGGAAGGATCACAGATACGCAGTATTTT. Translating it yields CASSLRGRITDTQYF.